One sample yielded the 25 T cell receptor beta chains listed below, sequenced in a study of shared clonotypes between healthy human individuals. The table came from immunoSEQ multiplex PCR; TCRdb's copy has only in-frame clones and leaves some out. The sample carries some 2,500,000 clones, less than 95% recorded once. Material for sequencing was naive CD4+ T cells from PBMCs. Documented subset: CD45RA+ positively selected. The origin of the receptors is a man aged 18 to 30 in good health. Some clones in this sample may be carry-over from other donors' samples.

The chain uses TRBV4-2 and TRBJ2-2; 12 nucleotides align to TRBD2. This CDR3 has 21 amino acids. The V and J ends lost 1 base and 1 base, in that order; junction bases with no gene match: 13. Germline CDR1 is LGHNA and CDR2 is YNFKEQ. The CDR3 bases are TGTGCCAGCAGCCAAGTATTTGGGGCTAGCGGGAGGGGTCGGAACACCGGGGAGCTGTTTTTT. This encodes CASSQVFGASGRGRNTGELFF.

V and J are TRBV6-5 and TRBJ2-1; 8 positions match TRBD1. Germline lookup yields CDR1 MNHEY and CDR2 SVGAGI. The CDR3 length is 15 residues. Trimming removed 5 bases from V and 6 bases from J; junction bases left unmatched: 9. CDR3 nucleotides: TGTGCCAGCAGTATCCTGACAGGGGTTCTCAATGAGCAGTTCTTC. As protein: CASSILTGVLNEQFF.

This chain joins TRBV7-6 and TRBJ2-7; D gene uncertain. The CDR3 has 12 amino acids. Trimming left V 5 bases short and J 5 bases short, with 10 bases between. Germline-derived CDR1 and CDR2 are SGHVS and FNYEAQ. This chain's CDR3 is CASSLKGHEQYF. CDR3 in DNA: TGTGCCAGCAGCCTGAAAGGCCACGAGCAGTACTTC.

This chain joins TRBV2 and TRBJ2-3; 7 positions agree with TRBD1. V shed 8 bases and J 1 base; nucleotides not matched to a gene: 6. The germline V gene encodes CDR1 SNHLY and CDR2 FYNNEI. The CDR3 is made up of 14 amino acids. In nucleotides, the CDR3 is TGTGCCAGCCAACAGGGGACCGGCACAGATACGCAGTATTTT. Protein sequence: CASQQGTGTDTQYF. Full variable domain (remainder filled in from reference TRBV2 and TRBJ2-3): EPEVTQTPSHQVTQMGQEVILRCVPISNHLYFYWYRQILGQKVEFLVSFYNNEISEKSEIFDDQFSVERPDGSNFTLKIRSTKLEDSAMYFCASQQGTGTDTQYFGPGTRLTVL.

The chain employs TRBV2 and TRBJ1-2, with D hard to call. Germline CDR1 SNHLY, CDR2 FYNNEI. CDR3 length: 13 residues. Trimming cost V 6 bases and J 3 bases, with 11 bases left between them. DNA for the CDR3: TGTGCCAGCAGGGAGGACGGCTACTATGGCTACACCTTC. Translation gives CASREDGYYGYTF.

V gene TRBV5-1 combines with J gene TRBJ2-5; D gene ambiguous. Germline V gene data show CDR1 as SGHRS and CDR2 as YFSETQ. The CDR3 is 17 residues long. V lost 1 base, J lost 3 bases, and 19 bases lay in between. The CDR3 bases are TGCGCCAGCAGCTTGAGTCCAGGCCTGGGGTGGAAAGAGACCCAGTACTTC. It encodes CASSLSPGLGWKETQYF.

This chain joins TRBV30 and TRBJ2-3; TRBD2 matches at 13 bases. The germline CDR1 and CDR2 sequences are GTSNPN and SVGIG (reference sequence). V was clipped by 4 bases and J by 8 bases; unmatched bases: 9. This CDR3 contains 15 residues. The CDR3 nucleotides read TGTGCCTGGAACCCCGGACTAGCGGGAGTCGGTACGCAGTATTTT. It yields the protein CAWNPGLAGVGTQYF.

CDR3 nucleotide sequence: TGCGCCAGCACGGGTTCCCCTAATGAAAAACTGTTTTTT. This encodes CASTGSPNEKLFF. J is TRBJ1-4 and V is TRBV5-1; the D is unclear. V shed 6 bases and J shed 3 bases, with 9 bases lying between them. CDR3 length: 13 amino acids. Germline V gene data show CDR1 as SGHRS and CDR2 as YFSETQ.

The chain couples TRBV9 to TRBJ1-2; tentative D call: TRBD1 (5 bases). Germline V gene lookup returns CDR1 SGDLS and CDR2 YYNGEE. The ends were cut back, 4 bases at V and 2 bases at J, with 12 bases in the middle. CDR3 length: 14 residues. In DNA, the CDR3 is TGTGCCAGCAGCAAGGGTGGGGGAAACTATGGCTACACCTTC. It codes for CASSKGGGNYGYTF.

The rearrangement joins TRBV2 to TRBJ2-7; D is perhaps TRBD2 (6 bases). V dropped 0 bases and J dropped 1 base, with 13 bases sitting between them. The germline gives CDR1 SNHLY, CDR2 FYNNEI. This CDR3 has 16 residues. The CDR3 loop is CASSEALWRGSYEQYF. The CDR3 region has the DNA TGTGCCAGCAGTGAAGCGCTTTGGCGGGGTTCCTACGAGCAGTACTTC.

The genes are TRBV6-5 and TRBJ2-7, with TRBD1 as a possible D gene (5 bases). Trimming shortened V by 2 bases and J by 0 bases, and 8 bases separated the two germline ends. This CDR3 has 14 residues. The germline V gene has CDR1 MNHEY and CDR2 SVGAGI. The CDR3 region has the DNA TGTGCCAGCAGTTACGCTGACAGCTCCTACGAGCAGTACTTC. This sequence encodes CASSYADSSYEQYF.

V and J are TRBV28 and TRBJ2-3, with 9 positions matching TRBD2. V lost 6 bases, J lost 4 bases, and 2 bases stayed unmatched. The CDR3 has 13 residues. Germline loops: CDR1 MDHEN, CDR2 SYDVKM. The CDR3 loop reads CASRLAGPDTQYF. Here the CDR3 DNA reads TGTGCCAGCAGACTAGCGGGCCCAGATACGCAGTATTTT. The full variable domain, with the rest looked up from reference TRBV28 and TRBJ2-3, is DVKVTQSSRYLVKRTGEKVFLECVQDMDHENMFWYRQDPGLGLRLIYFSYDVKMKEKGDIPEGYSVSREKKERFSLILESASTNQTSMYLCASRLAGPDTQYFGPGTRLTVL.

This chain uses TRBV11-2 with TRBJ2-1; 10 nucleotides agree with TRBD2. V lost 3 bases and J lost 6; bases outside the gene matches: 11. CDR3 length equals 17 residues. Germline V lookup: CDR1 SGHAT, CDR2 FQNNGV. This chain's CDR3 is CASSFQGLVAGGNEQFF. In nucleotides, the CDR3 is TGTGCCAGCAGCTTTCAGGGTTTGGTAGCGGGAGGCAATGAGCAGTTCTTC.

J is TRBJ2-3 and V is TRBV10-1; a weak D match, TRBD2 (5 bases). The CDR3 totals 15 residues. With 0 bases removed from V and 4 bases from J, the gap between germline ends came to 11 bases. CDR1 WNHNN and CDR2 SYGVQD come from the germline V gene (reference sequence). In DNA, the CDR3 is TGCGCCAGCAGTGAGTCGAAAATCGGGGCAGATACGCAGTATTTT. This sequence encodes CASSESKIGADTQYF.

This clone appeared a few times. Other DNA sequences in the same sample also yield this CDR3. V and J are TRBV7-9 and TRBJ1-1, with TRBD1 matching 9 bases. Germline values: CDR1 SEHNR, CDR2 FQNEAQ (reference sequence). The length of the CDR3 is 14 residues. With 5 bases clipped from V and 3 bases from J, the junction kept 4 bases outside the gene matches. CDR3 loop: CASSPRTGDTEAFF. The CDR3 coding sequence is TGTGCCAGCAGCCCGAGGACAGGGGACACTGAAGCTTTCTTT.

V is TRBV7-3 and J is TRBJ1-1; no clear D gene. Deletions cut 1 base from V and 0 bases from J, with 15 bases between. The germline V gene encodes CDR1 SGHTA and CDR2 FQGTGA. The CDR3 sequence is 17 residues long. The CDR3 here is CASSLSGRSGVNTEAFF. The CDR3 bases are TGTGCCAGCAGCTTAAGTGGGAGGAGCGGGGTGAACACTGAAGCTTTCTTT.

The V gene is TRBV6-6, the J gene TRBJ2-7, with D perhaps assigned TRBD1 or TRBD2 (5 bases each). The CDR3 consists of 14 residues. The V gene lost 0 bases and the J gene lost 3 bases, with 9 bases spanning the gap. Germline V gives CDR1 MNHNY, CDR2 SVGAGI (reference sequence). CDR3 in amino acids: CASSYSRDLYEQYF. The CDR3, as DNA: TGTGCCAGCAGTTACTCACGGGACCTCTACGAGCAGTACTTC.

This rearrangement joins TRBV7-9 to TRBJ2-7; TRBD2 matches 14 bases. The germline CDR1 and CDR2 sequences are SEHNR and FQNEAQ (reference sequence). V gave up 5 bases and J gave up 6 bases; unmatched junction bases: 3. The CDR3 length is 14 residues. CDR3: CASSPGTSGGEQYF. The CDR3 region has the DNA TGTGCCAGCAGCCCAGGGACTAGCGGGGGCGAGCAGTACTTC. The full variable domain, its missing parts supplied by reference TRBV7-9 and TRBJ2-7, is DTGVSQNPRHKITKRGQNVTFRCDPISEHNRLYWYRQTLGQGPEFLTYFQNEAQLEKSRLLSDRFSAERPKGSFSTLEIQRTEQGDSAMYLCASSPGTSGGEQYFGPGTRLTVT.

CDR3 in amino acids: CASSGSGGAYEQYF. CDR3 sequence (DNA): TGCGCCAGCAGCGGGTCGGGGGGCGCGTACGAGCAGTACTTC. The gene calls are TRBV5-1 and TRBJ2-7, with a weak D call TRBD2 (7 bases). V lost 4 bases and J 4 bases, leaving 15 bases between the germline ends. Looked up from germline, CDR1 is SGHRS and CDR2 is YFSETQ. The CDR3 is 14 amino acids.

The chain is built from TRBV4-1 and TRBJ1-1; 10 bases line up with TRBD1. Germline lookup yields CDR1 MGHRA and CDR2 YSYEKL. V shed 4 bases, J shed 3 bases, and the junction held 11 bases outside the gene matches. The CDR3 is 17 residues long. As DNA, the CDR3 is TGCGCCAGCAGCCGCAGCCGGGACAGGGGTTTGGACACTGAAGCTTTCTTT. This sequence encodes CASSRSRDRGLDTEAFF.

The J gene is TRBJ1-4, the V gene TRBV6-6; D gene unclear. Per germline, CDR1 MNHNY and CDR2 SVGAGI (reference sequence). CDR3 size: 14 residues. Trimming took 6 bases from V and 7 from J, leaving 15 bases between them. In nucleotides, the CDR3 is TGTGCCAGCAGCTTCAGTCTACGGAGTGAAAAACTGTTTTTT. This sequence encodes CASSFSLRSEKLFF.

V usage is TRBV7-3 and J usage is TRBJ2-2; D is possibly TRBD2 (5 bases). Trimming shortened V by 2 bases and J by 5 bases, and 9 bases separated the two germline ends. This CDR3 is built from 14 residues. Germline CDR1 and CDR2: SGHTA and FQGTGA. Here the CDR3 reads CASSLGGPTGELFF. The CDR3 nucleotides read TGTGCCAGCAGCTTAGGCGGGCCTACCGGGGAGCTGTTTTTT.

The chain is built from TRBV18 and TRBJ1-2; the match to TRBD1 covers 7 bases. The J segment lost 4 bases and the V segment lost 2 bases, leaving 4 bases of the junction unmatched. The CDR3 has 14 residues. Germline CDR1 is KGHSH and CDR2 is LQKENI. CDR3 coding DNA: TGTGCCAGCTCACCATTGGGACAGATCTATGGCTACACCTTC. This encodes CASSPLGQIYGYTF.

The chain carries TRBV11-3 and TRBJ2-1, with 7 bases that match TRBD2. The germline gives CDR1 SGHNT, CDR2 YENEEA. J was trimmed by 2 bases and V by 1 base; bases with no gene match: 5. The CDR3 sequence is 16 residues long. In DNA, the CDR3 is TGTGCCAGCAGCTTAGGATCTAGCGGAACCTACAATGAGCAGTTCTTC. This encodes CASSLGSSGTYNEQFF.

CDR3 nucleotides: TGTGCCAGCAGCTTTGGCAGGCCGAGCATCTACGGTGGCGAGCAGTACTTC. It yields the protein CASSFGRPSIYGGEQYF. J is TRBJ2-7 and V is TRBV7-2; D is uncertain. Deletions cut 3 bases from V and 6 bases from J, with 24 bases between. The CDR3 is 17 amino acids. In germline, CDR1 is SGHTA, CDR2 FQGNSA.